These T cell receptor beta chains were read from a single sample in a study of blood T cell repertoires in COVID-19. Sequencing was performed with immunoSEQ multiplex PCR; in TCRdb, only in-frame clones are kept and a portion is missing. The data contain 63,000 or so clones, around 84% of them seen just once; the ten biggest clones take up 10% to 15%. Sequencing was performed on peripheral blood. The receptors here all came from a human donor in a cohort sampled during active COVID-19. The CDR3 runs from the conserved cysteine through the conserved F or W. D genes are given only for firm matches. Expanded clones are given a class, and other clones once, few, many or no size at all.

j_call d_call clone_size v_call cdr3_nt cdr3_aa
TRBJ2-7 - few TRBV3-1/TRBV3-2 TGTGCCAGCAGCCAGCGATCCTACGAGCAGTACTTC CASSQRSYEQYF
TRBJ2-7 TRBD2 - TRBV4-1 TGCGCCAGCAGCCCTCTGGTGTTGGCTAGCGGAACCTACGAGCAGTACTTC CASSPLVLASGTYEQYF
TRBJ1-6 - - TRBV6-4 TGTGCCAGCAGTGACTCGGACGGACAAGCAGATAATTCACCCCTCCACTTT CASSDSDGQADNSPLHF
TRBJ1-5 - - TRBV5-4 TGTGCCAGCAGCCAAGCAGGATCCCAGCCCCAGCATTTT CASSQAGSQPQHF
TRBJ2-2 - - TRBV28 TGTGCCAGCAGTAACTCGGTCACCGGGGAGCTGTTTTTT CASSNSVTGELFF
TRBJ2-7 - - TRBV7-2 TGTGCCAGCAGCTTAGGGGACTTCTACTTCGAGCAGTACTTC CASSLGDFYFEQYF
TRBJ1-4 - - TRBV2 TGTGCCAGCAGTGGTGTTGGAGCAACTAATGAAAAACTGTTTTTT CASSGVGATNEKLFF
TRBJ2-7 TRBD1 once TRBV27 TGTGCCAGCAGTTTTACAGGGGGCATTTACGAGCAGTACTTC CASSFTGGIYEQYF
TRBJ2-2 TRBD2 - TRBV5-8 TGTGCCAGCAGCTTATACGCGGGGGGGAACACCGGGGAGCTGTTTTTT CASSLYAGGNTGELFF
TRBJ2-1 TRBD1 once TRBV6-5 TGTGCCAGCAACCGACAGGGGGCAGGTGAGCAGTTCTTC CASNRQGAGEQFF
TRBJ1-6 - - TRBV4-1 TGCGCCAGCAGCCTCCCGCTCCCCGGGAGGGGATCTTATTCACCCCTCCACTTT CASSLPLPGRGSYSPLHF
TRBJ2-1 TRBD1 - TRBV6-5 TGTGCCAGCAGTTACTCTAACAGGGGTAAGGAGCAGTTCTTC CASSYSNRGKEQFF
TRBJ2-7 - - TRBV27 TGTGCCAGCCGCCGGGGGGGACAGACCTACGAGCAGTACTTC CASRRGGQTYEQYF
TRBJ1-1 - once TRBV19 TGTGCCAGTAGTATCTCGAACACTGAAGCTTTCTTT CASSISNTEAFF
TRBJ1-2 - - TRBV27 TGTGCCAGCAGTTTTCTTAATCCGAGGTTGGGTTATGGCTACACCTTC CASSFLNPRLGYGYTF
TRBJ1-1 TRBD1 - TRBV11-2 TGTGCCAGCAGCTTACCCATCCGGGACAGGGCGACGACTGAAGCTTTCTTT CASSLPIRDRATTEAFF
TRBJ1-1 TRBD1 - TRBV7-3 TGTGCCAGCAGCCAAACAGGGGGCGCGGCTGAAGCTTTCTTT CASSQTGGAAEAFF
TRBJ2-7 TRBD2 - TRBV13 TGTGCCAGTAGACTAGCGGGTTACGAGCAGTACTTC CASRLAGYEQYF
TRBJ2-7 TRBD2 - TRBV9 TGTGCCAGCAGCGTTGGGGGGGTAGCGGGACCCTACGAGCAGTACTTC CASSVGGVAGPYEQYF
TRBJ1-5 TRBD1 few TRBV19 TGTGCCAGTAGGGACAGGTTGGGCAATCAGCCCCAGCATTTT CASRDRLGNQPQHF
TRBJ1-1 - - TRBV27 TGTGCCAACAGGCGGGAGACGGGGGACACTGAAGCTTTCTTT CANRRETGDTEAFF
TRBJ1-5 - - TRBV4-1 TGCGCCAGCAGCCAAGCTCAGAATCAGCCCCAGCATTTT CASSQAQNQPQHF
TRBJ2-1 TRBD2 - TRBV7-9 TGTGCCAGCAGCCCAAGGACTAGCGGTCTTATTGAGCAGTTCTTC CASSPRTSGLIEQFF
TRBJ2-1 TRBD1 - TRBV4-3 TGCGCCAGCAGCCAAAATAGGGGGCGAGTAGGTGAGCAGTTCTTC CASSQNRGRVGEQFF
TRBJ1-1 - - TRBV13 TGTGCCAGCAGCCTAGGGGGGGGATCGCACACTGAAGCTTTCTTT CASSLGGGSHTEAFF
TRBJ2-1 TRBD1 - TRBV6-5 TGTGCCGGCAGTTACGGCAGGGGGTTCGAGCAGTTCTTC CAGSYGRGFEQFF
TRBJ2-7 - - TRBV11-2 TGTGCCAGCAGCTCCGACAGAAAACTCTACGAGCAGTACTTC CASSSDRKLYEQYF
TRBJ1-1 TRBD1 - TRBV4-1 TGCGCCAGCAGCCGGACAGGGTCTAACACTGAAGCTTTCTTT CASSRTGSNTEAFF
TRBJ2-3 TRBD2 - TRBV29-1 TGCAGCGTTGGGGGCATAAAGGCTAGCGGGTTTGTCAGCTACAGAGATACGCAGTATTTT CSVGGIKASGFVSYRDTQYF
TRBJ2-3 TRBD2 - TRBV7-9 TGTGCCAGCAGCTCTAGATTATCTACTAGCGGGGCTTCCGATACGCAGTATTTT CASSSRLSTSGASDTQYF
TRBJ1-6 - - TRBV6-2/TRBV6-3 TGTGCCAGCAGTAGCTGGAGCTCCTATAATTCACCCCTCCACTTT CASSSWSSYNSPLHF
TRBJ2-7 TRBD2 once TRBV29-1 TGCAGCGTTCAAGGAGGGAGGGATTACGAGCAGTACTTC CSVQGGRDYEQYF
TRBJ2-2 TRBD2 - TRBV7-7 TGTGCCAGCAGCTCCACTAGCGGGCCCGTTCCCGGGGAGCTGTTTTTT CASSSTSGPVPGELFF
TRBJ2-7 - - TRBV3-1/TRBV3-2 TGTGCCAGCAGCCTATACGGGACACCTGTCTACGAGCAGTACTTC CASSLYGTPVYEQYF
TRBJ1-2 - - TRBV5-8 TGTGCCAGCAGCCCCTGGGGGGATCGGGGCTACACCTTC CASSPWGDRGYTF
TRBJ2-1 TRBD1 - TRBV7-9 TGTGCCAGCAGGGCCGGGACAGGGAGCGACTACAATGAGCAGTTCTTC CASRAGTGSDYNEQFF
TRBJ2-6 - - TRBV19 TGTGCCGGTAAAGACACAGCTGGGGCCAACGTCCTGACTTTC CAGKDTAGANVLTF
TRBJ2-7 - - TRBV7-8 TGTGCCAGCAGCTTTGGACACGGCTACGAGCAGTACTTC CASSFGHGYEQYF
TRBJ1-1 TRBD1 - TRBV6-5 TGTGCCAGCAGCTATACCGGGACAGCAGCTGAAGCTTTCTTT CASSYTGTAAEAFF
TRBJ1-3 - - TRBV6-5 TGTGCCAGCAGTACCCCGGGCGGGGCAGACACCATATATTTT CASSTPGGADTIYF
TRBJ1-1 TRBD1 once TRBV7-2 TGTGCCAGCAGCTTACTGCAGGGGGCGACTGAAGCTTTCTTT CASSLLQGATEAFF
TRBJ2-1 - - TRBV30 TGTGCCTGGTGCAGGGCAACCTACAATGAGCAGTTCTTC CAWCRATYNEQFF
TRBJ1-3 - - TRBV6-5 TGTGCCAGCAAGAGGTCACAGGTGATAGGAAACACCATATATTTT CASKRSQVIGNTIYF
TRBJ2-7 - - TRBV18 TGTGCCAGCTCACCCTCTGAGCGAGAGCAGTACTTC CASSPSEREQYF
TRBJ2-6 - - TRBV2 TGTGCCAGCCTAAGTCAGGGAGGTGGGGCCAACGTCCTGACTTTC CASLSQGGGANVLTF
TRBJ1-1 TRBD1 - TRBV19 TGTGCCAGTAGTCCCCGGACAGGGATGAACACTGAAGCTTTCTTT CASSPRTGMNTEAFF
TRBJ1-6 - - TRBV9 TGTGCCAGCAGCCGAGATACTGATTATTCACCCCTCCACTTT CASSRDTDYSPLHF
TRBJ1-2 TRBD1 - TRBV19 TGTGCCAGTAGTATAGGAGACAGGGGGCTCGGAGATGGCTACACCTTC CASSIGDRGLGDGYTF
TRBJ2-5 TRBD2 - TRBV7-8 TGTGCCAGCAGCTTCTTAATAGCGGGAGACCAAGAGACCCAGTACTTC CASSFLIAGDQETQYF